The T cell receptor (beta chain) described here comes from a study of blood T cell repertoires in COVID-19. Overall study context: PBMCs, B-cell-depleted T cells, or T cells provided the cDNA or gDNA that made up the material.

Profiled with immunoSEQ multiplex PCR; TCRdb holds only in-frame clones, not every one. The sample lists about 220,000 clones; about 84% were seen once. The CDR3 has 15 amino acids. CDR1 is SGHNT, CDR2 YYREEE, per germline (reference sequence). V gave up 3 bases and J gave up 0 bases, with 7 bases separating them. The sequence came from a human donor in a cohort sampled during active COVID-19. The chain carries TRBV5-4 and TRBJ2-6; perhaps TRBD1 as D (5 bases). Sequencing was done on a sample of peripheral blood. The CDR3 region has the DNA TGTGCCAGCAGCTATAGGGGCTCTGGGGCCAACGTCCTGACTTTC. Residues: CASSYRGSGANVLTF.